This note documents a single TCR beta chain sequence. Its matching antigen is unknown. Sequenced by immunoSEQ multiplex PCR; TCRdb stores in-frame clones only, minus some. The table has some 25,000 clones, about nine tenths seen once. This sample is drawn from a study of T cell responses to AZD1222 COVID-19 vaccine. Study observations and caveats: Spike-specific TCR breadth and depth grew following two AZD1222 doses. CD4 TCRs linked to vaccination spanned spike, dominating at 160-218 and 743-854. Unmutated variant regions are reportedly targeted by nearly half of spike-specific TCRs.

Analysis merged second doses at about 4 or about 12 weeks. This CDR3 is built from 10 residues. The germline gives CDR1 SGHNT, CDR2 YENEEA. V lost 5 bases and J 11 bases, leaving 8 bases between the germline ends. This sequence originates from an adult who received the AZD1222 COVID-19 vaccine. The V and J genes are TRBV11-3 and TRBJ2-3; the D gene is possibly TRBD1 (6 bases). This specimen consisted of peripheral blood, obtained 28 days after the second AZD1222 dose. Here the CDR3 DNA reads TGTGCCAGCAGCCCAGGGGAGCAGTATTTT. It translates to CASSPGEQYF.